One sample yielded the 14 T cell receptor beta chains listed below, sequenced in a study of early T cells in non-severe SARS-CoV-2 infection. TCRdb re-called the 5' RACE reads with MiXCR, one entry per CDR3 protein. The data contain tens of thousands of distinct CDR3 sequences, roughly 12% of them singletons. Sequencing was carried out using whole blood. These TCRs come from an adult who was a healthcare worker with PCR-confirmed SARS-CoV-2 infection or an uninfected control (not recorded which).

This sequence joins TRBV7-3 and TRBJ2-2; 12 nucleotides match TRBD1. The germline CDR1 and CDR2 sequences are SGHTA and FQGTGA. The CDR3 contains 17 residues. With 5 bases clipped from V and 7 bases from J, the junction kept 11 bases outside the gene matches. The CDR3 nucleotides read TGTGCCAGCAGCCCTCAATCCGGGACAGGGGGCGGCGGGGAGCTGTTTTTT. Translation gives CASSPQSGTGGGGELFF.

This clonotype was detected only a few times. The chain joins TRBV6-5 to TRBJ2-2; D not certain. CDR3 length: 11 amino acids. Trimming shortened V by 2 bases and J by 7 bases, and 2 bases separated the two germline ends. CDR1 is MNHEY and CDR2 is SVGAGI in the germline V gene. CDR3 nucleotides: TGTGCCAGCAGTTACGACGGGGAGCTGTTTTTT. Amino acid sequence: CASSYDGELFF.

The chain combines TRBV20-1 with TRBJ2-4; unclear D gene. V shed 3 bases and J shed 2 bases, with 11 bases lying between them. This CDR3 is 14 amino acids long. The germline CDR1 and CDR2 sequences are DFQATT and SNEGSKA (reference sequence). The CDR3 DNA is TGCAGTGCTAGTTGGATCGTGACCAAAAACATTCAGTACTTC. This translates into CSASWIVTKNIQYF.

The sample holds a few counts of this clonotype. The chain is built from TRBV20-1 and TRBJ2-1, with 7 bases that match TRBD1. Germline V CDR1 and CDR2: DFQATT, SNEGSKA (reference sequence). This CDR3 region has 15 residues. Unmatched junction bases numbered 12, after V lost 3 bases and J lost 7 bases. The CDR3 region has the DNA TGCAGTGCTAGTATCGGGGACAGCCGGAGGAATGAGCAGTTCTTC. Translated: CSASIGDSRRNEQFF.

This clonotype was picked up a small number of times. The chain employs TRBV5-1 and TRBJ2-1, with D possibly TRBD2 on 6 matching bases. CDR1 is SGHRS and CDR2 is YFSETQ in the germline V gene. This CDR3 comprises 19 residues. The V gene lost 4 bases and the J gene lost 2 bases, with 25 bases spanning the gap. CDR3 DNA: TGCGCCAGCAGCCTACGCACGCTGACCGGGACGGGGGCCTACAATGAGCAGTTCTTC. It is translated as CASSLRTLTGTGAYNEQFF.

The sample holds a few counts of this clonotype. The J gene is TRBJ2-7, the V gene TRBV20-1, with TRBD2 as a possible D gene (6 bases). Between the trimmed V and J ends, which lost 6 bases and 3 bases, there was a span of 18 bases. There are 14 residues in the CDR3. Germline CDR1 is DFQATT and CDR2 is SNEGSKA (reference sequence). The CDR3 here is CSAGRLVGSYEQYF. The DNA of the CDR3 is TGCAGTGCCGGTCGACTAGTAGGAAGCTACGAGCAGTACTTC.

This clonotype has ten or more counts. V is TRBV2 and J is TRBJ2-1; 9 positions agree with TRBD2. This CDR3 is built from 17 residues. CDR1 is SNHLY, CDR2 FYNNEI, per germline. After removal of 3 bases from V and 6 bases from J, the junction contained 12 bases not matched to a gene. This chain's CDR3 is CASSDGTLAGRANEQFF. As DNA, the CDR3 is TGTGCCAGCAGTGATGGCACCCTAGCGGGGAGAGCCAATGAGCAGTTCTTC.

This clonotype was seen repeatedly, ten times or more. At one end the junction does not follow the germline gene, possibly because of a read error. The V and J genes are TRBV9 and TRBJ2-2; 8 positions agree with TRBD1. From germline, CDR1 is SGDLS and CDR2 YYNGEE. The CDR3 is made up of 15 amino acids. The CDR3 here is CASSVGAGGYGDLFF. The CDR3 DNA reads TGTGCCAGCAGCGTAGGGGCAGGGGGCTACGGGGACCTGTTTTTT.

This clonotype appeared a few times. V and J are TRBV5-5 and TRBJ1-2, with a weak D call TRBD1 (6 bases). The length of the CDR3 is 13 residues. V shed 4 bases and J shed 0 bases, with 7 bases lying between them. CDR1 is SGHKS, CDR2 YYEKEE, per germline (reference sequence). Here the CDR3 DNA reads TGTGCCAGCAGCCGGGACACTAACTATGGCTACACCTTC. Its translation: CASSRDTNYGYTF.

This clonotype came up many times. The chain links TRBV29-1 to TRBJ2-5; D tentatively fits TRBD1 or TRBD2 (5 bases each). Germline loops: CDR1 SQVTM, CDR2 ANQGSEA. The V end lost 8 bases, the J end lost 5 bases, and 15 bases lay between the germline ends. The CDR3 sequence is 12 residues long. CDR3 region: CSTRDLGETQYF. The CDR3 DNA sequence: TGCAGCACCCGGGACCTGGGGGAGACCCAGTACTTC.

This clonotype was counted many times. The rearrangement joins TRBV11-2 to TRBJ2-5; D uncertain. Germline CDR1 reads SGHAT; CDR2 reads FQNNGV. The V and J ends lost 0 bases and 5 bases respectively, with 10 bases between them. The CDR3 spans 14 residues. The CDR3 bases are TGTGCCAGCAGCTTAGATAGGGCTATGGAGACCCAGTACTTC. Amino acids: CASSLDRAMETQYF.

This chain connects TRBV5-5 to TRBJ2-4; 8 bases fit TRBD1. J gave up 6 bases and V 4 bases, and 6 bases lay outside the gene matches. CDR1 and CDR2 (germline): SGHKS, YYEKEE (reference sequence). The CDR3 is 14 residues long. CDR3 in DNA: TGTGCCAGCAGCCCGGACAGGGTTGGAAACATTCAGTACTTC. Protein: CASSPDRVGNIQYF.

The CDR3 here is CASSLAGSPTDTQYF. CDR3 in DNA: TGTGCCAGCAGCTTAGCCGGGAGCCCCACAGATACGCAGTATTTT. The chain carries TRBV7-8 and TRBJ2-3; tentative D call: TRBD2 (6 bases). The CDR3 runs to 15 residues. Germline V gene data show CDR1 as SGHVS and CDR2 as FQNEAQ. The germline V and J ends were trimmed by 0 bases and 2 bases, with 9 bases remaining between them.

This clonotype was recorded once. The chain joins TRBV12-3 or TRBV12-4 to TRBJ2-1; D ambiguous. The CDR3 runs 14 residues. V was shortened by 0 bases and J by 5 bases, with 8 bases between the two germline ends. Here the CDR3 reads CASSLARDDNEQFF. CDR3 nucleotide sequence: TGTGCCAGCAGTTTAGCCCGTGACGACAATGAGCAGTTCTTC.